This T cell receptor beta chain derives from a study of post-analysis software for immune sequencing data. Overall study results and limits: TRBV5-6, TRBV5-1 and TRBV20-1 were among a handful of TRBV segments more frequent in patients than controls.

Tagging with unique molecular identifiers was a feature of the TCR beta cDNA libraries. TCRdb redid the calling of the PCR reads with MiXCR, one entry per CDR3 protein. The sample lists roughly 620,000 distinct CDR3 sequences, about 44% occurring once. A word on this clonotype: Its antigen is still unknown.

There are 18 residues in the CDR3. CDR1 and CDR2 from the germline V gene are ENHRY and SYGVKD. V was trimmed by 3 bases and J by 0 bases, leaving 15 bases between them. The rearrangement joins TRBV10-3 to TRBJ2-6; either TRBD1 or TRBD2 may supply D (5 bases each). This clonotype was obtained from a girl aged 5-17 years with multiple sclerosis. The specimen was blood. Written as DNA, the CDR3 is TGTGCCATCAGTGACGGGGCAGAGCTTAGCTCTGGGGCCAACGTCCTGACTTTC. This gives the protein CAISDGAELSSGANVLTF.